A selection of T cell receptor beta chains follows, all from one sample in a study of CD8+ T cells in alopecia areata. Measured with immunoSEQ multiplex PCR; TCRdb has only the in-frame clones, and not every one. The repertoire holds 95,000 to 100,000 clones, with 60% to 75% as singletons. Here the sequenced sample was CD8+ T cells sorted from blood, taken at week 4, from a patient treated with tofacitinib. The receptors derive from a human donor with alopecia areata. Each CDR3 is given with its conserved first and last residue. A D gene is named only where the DNA matches it firmly. Some rows have no size entry. The others give once, few or many, or a class for an expanded clone.

J,size,D,V,CDR3,DNA
TRBJ1-2,few,TRBD1,TRBV11-1,CASSRTGNYGYTF,TGTGCCAGCAGCCGGACAGGGAACTATGGCTACACCTTC
TRBJ2-2,NA,TRBD2,TRBV12-5,CASGLALAGVTGELFF,TGTGCTAGTGGTTTGGCCCTAGCGGGGGTCACCGGGGAGCTGTTTTTT
TRBJ1-2,NA,TRBD1,TRBV7-9,CASSPRTGGDGYTF,TGTGCCAGCAGCCCGAGGACAGGGGGCGATGGCTACACCTTC
TRBJ2-7,NA,NA,TRBV5-4,CASSLSLGSYEQYF,TGTGCCAGCAGCTTGAGCCTCGGCTCCTACGAGCAGTACTTC
TRBJ2-1,NA,TRBD2,TRBV7-6,CASSLVEGGVSYNEQFF,TGTGCCAGCAGCTTAGTAGAGGGAGGGGTGTCCTACAATGAGCAGTTCTTC
TRBJ2-7,NA,NA,TRBV5-1,CASSSAVDYEQYF,TGCGCCAGCAGTTCGGCCGTGGACTACGAGCAGTACTTC
TRBJ2-1,few,TRBD1,TRBV5-1,CASSPTGSSYNEQFF,TGCGCCAGCAGTCCGACAGGGAGCTCCTACAATGAGCAGTTCTTC
TRBJ2-7,NA,TRBD2,TRBV4-3,CASSQEGGRSGRSYEQYF,TGCGCCAGCAGCCAAGAAGGGGGAAGAAGCGGGAGATCCTACGAGCAGTACTTC
TRBJ1-5,few,NA,TRBV6-6,CASSYSAGAQPQHF,TGTGCCAGCAGTTACTCGGCGGGGGCTCAGCCCCAGCATTTT
TRBJ2-1,NA,TRBD1,TRBV9,CASSEEGTGGYNEQFF,TGTGCCAGCAGCGAAGAAGGGACAGGGGGTTACAATGAGCAGTTCTTC
TRBJ2-7,few,TRBD1,TRBV23-1,CASSQPDRGIYEQYF,TGCGCCAGCAGTCAACCGGACAGGGGAATCTACGAGCAGTACTTC
TRBJ1-1,NA,NA,TRBV30,CAWSVPGVGITEAFF,TGTGCCTGGAGTGTACCTGGGGTTGGTATCACTGAAGCTTTCTTT
TRBJ2-5,NA,TRBD1,TRBV9,CASSHRWDRGLAGVGETQYF,TGTGCCAGCAGCCACAGATGGGACAGGGGACTCGCAGGGGTAGGAGAGACCCAGTACTTC
TRBJ2-1,NA,TRBD2,TRBV2,CASRKKLAGGPYYNEQFF,TGTGCCAGCAGGAAGAAACTAGCGGGGGGGCCTTACTACAATGAGCAGTTCTTC
TRBJ2-5,NA,TRBD1,TRBV5-4,CASSWSGTGEETQYF,TGTGCCAGCAGCTGGTCCGGGACAGGGGAAGAGACCCAGTACTTC
TRBJ1-1,NA,NA,TRBV12-5,CASGFDGTEAFF,TGTGCTAGTGGCTTTGATGGCACTGAAGCTTTCTTT